These T cell receptor beta chains were read from a single sample in a study of Ad26.COV2.S vaccination and SARS-CoV-2 variants. The method was immunoSEQ multiplex PCR; TCRdb's version includes in-frame clones alone and lacks a portion of them. The repertoire has roughly 450,000 clones, about 93% of them found once; the top ten carry 9.5% to 15%. The sample was peripheral blood, taken in a trial of Ad26.COV2.S vaccine versus placebo. Receptor source: a person between 18 and 60 years old who received the Ad26.COV2.S COVID-19 vaccine or a placebo. Both conserved end residues are part of each CDR3. The D gene is left open where the match is weak. Not all rows give a size; the values are once, few, many and, for expanded clones, a class.

abundance	v_gene	j_gene	d_gene	CDR3nt	CDR3aa
.	TRBV15	TRBJ2-2	TRBD1	TGTGCCATCGGGCAGGGGGCTGGCGGGGAGCTGTTTTTT	CAIGQGAGGELFF
.	TRBV5-4	TRBJ2-4	.	TGTGCCAGCAGCCAAGAAGGACTCACTAGTACTCAGTACTTC	CASSQEGLTSTQYF
once	TRBV7-2	TRBJ2-2	TRBD2	TGTGCCAGCAGCTTATTAGGTAGCGGGAGTAGTTCCGGGGAGCTGTTTTTT	CASSLLGSGSSSGELFF
.	TRBV7-2	TRBJ1-5	TRBD1	TGTGCCAGCAGCTCGGGACAGGGCAATCAGCCCCAGCATTTT	CASSSGQGNQPQHF
few	TRBV7-9	TRBJ2-7	TRBD2	TGTGCCAGCGGGGAGGGCCCCGAGCAGTACTTC	CASGEGPEQYF
.	TRBV18	TRBJ1-1	.	TGTGGAAGCGGAGGTTACACTGAAGCTTTCTTT	CGSGGYTEAFF
.	TRBV10-3	TRBJ2-7	TRBD2	TGTGCCATCAGTGAGTCACTAGCGGGAGTAGGTGAGCAGTACTTC	CAISESLAGVGEQYF
once	TRBV15	TRBJ1-1	.	TGTGCCACCAGCAGAGATTTAGGACTTAACACTGAAGCTTTCTTT	CATSRDLGLNTEAFF
.	TRBV7-9	TRBJ2-1	.	TGTGCCAGCAGCTTAGGTGGTACAGGGTCTGATGAGCAGTTCTTC	CASSLGGTGSDEQFF
.	TRBV19	TRBJ2-1	TRBD2	TGTGCCAGTAGTCCCCTAGGTCCCCTAGCGGGGCTCCCTAGCTCCTACAATGAGCAGTTCTTC	CASSPLGPLAGLPSSYNEQFF
.	TRBV18	TRBJ2-7	.	TGTGCCAGCTCACCCAGGGGGGGGACCTACGAGCAGTACTTC	CASSPRGGTYEQYF
.	TRBV18	TRBJ2-5	.	TGTGCCAGCTCACCAAGGGCCGGGTTTGAGACCCAGTACTTC	CASSPRAGFETQYF
.	TRBV7-9	TRBJ1-1	.	TGTGCCAGCAGGGGCCTACAGGGGAACACTGAAGCTTTCTTT	CASRGLQGNTEAFF
.	TRBV14	TRBJ2-3	TRBD1	TGTGCCAGCAGCACTCGGACAGGGGCGCTAGATACGCAGTATTTT	CASSTRTGALDTQYF
.	TRBV5-1	TRBJ1-1	.	TGCGCCAGCGGATCCCGACAGCTCGAGAACACTGAAGCTTTCTTT	CASGSRQLENTEAFF
.	TRBV7-9	TRBJ1-4	.	TGTGCCAGCAGCAACCGGGGGGGCGACGAAAAACTGTTTTTT	CASSNRGGDEKLFF
.	TRBV7-2	TRBJ2-7	TRBD2	TGTGCCAGCAGCTTAAGGACTAGCGGAAACTACGAGCAGTACTTC	CASSLRTSGNYEQYF
.	TRBV10-1	TRBJ2-7	TRBD2	TGCGCCAGCTCCCCTAGCGGGACCCCCTACGAGCAGTACTTC	CASSPSGTPYEQYF
.	TRBV5-4	TRBJ2-7	TRBD1	TGTGCCAGCAGCGCGCGGACAGGGTCCTACGAGCAGTACTTC	CASSARTGSYEQYF
once	TRBV12-3/TRBV12-4	TRBJ2-7	.	TGTGCCAGCAGTCCAGACGGAGTCTACGAGCAGTACTTC	CASSPDGVYEQYF
.	TRBV11-2	TRBJ2-7	TRBD2	TGTGCCAGCAGCTTAGTGGCTAGCGGGGCAACCTACGAGCAGTACTTC	CASSLVASGATYEQYF
.	TRBV6-5	TRBJ2-7	TRBD2	TGTGCCAGCAGAAAGGGACTAGCGGGATACGAGCAGTACTTC	CASRKGLAGYEQYF
.	TRBV18	TRBJ2-3	TRBD2	TGTGCCAGCTCTCTTACTAGCGGAGATACGCAGTATTTT	CASSLTSGDTQYF